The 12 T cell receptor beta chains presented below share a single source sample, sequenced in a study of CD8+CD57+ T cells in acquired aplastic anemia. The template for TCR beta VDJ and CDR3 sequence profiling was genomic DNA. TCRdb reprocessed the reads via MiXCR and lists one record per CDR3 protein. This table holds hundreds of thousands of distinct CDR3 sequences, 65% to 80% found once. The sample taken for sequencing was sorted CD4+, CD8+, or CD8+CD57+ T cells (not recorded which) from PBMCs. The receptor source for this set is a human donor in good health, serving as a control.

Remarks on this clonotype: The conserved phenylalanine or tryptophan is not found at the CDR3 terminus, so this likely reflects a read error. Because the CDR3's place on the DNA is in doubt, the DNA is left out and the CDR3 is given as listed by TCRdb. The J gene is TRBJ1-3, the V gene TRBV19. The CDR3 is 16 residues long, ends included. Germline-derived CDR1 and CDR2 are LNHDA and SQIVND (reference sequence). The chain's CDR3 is CASSIGDSCDNDTIFC.

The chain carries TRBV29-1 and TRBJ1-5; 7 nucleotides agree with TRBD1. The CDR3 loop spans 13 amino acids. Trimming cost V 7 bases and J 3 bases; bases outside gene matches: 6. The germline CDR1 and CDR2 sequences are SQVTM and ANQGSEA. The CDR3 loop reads CSALGQPNQPQHF. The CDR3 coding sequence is TGCAGCGCGTTGGGACAGCCCAATCAGCCCCAGCATTTT.

Written as DNA, the CDR3 is TGCACCTCGAGGGGCAGGTGGAACTATGGCTACACCTTC. Its translation: CTSRGRWNYGYTF. The V and J genes are TRBV20-1 and TRBJ1-2; weak D call: TRBD1 (5 bases). This CDR3 contains 13 residues. Germline V lookup: CDR1 DFQATT, CDR2 SNEGSKA (reference sequence).

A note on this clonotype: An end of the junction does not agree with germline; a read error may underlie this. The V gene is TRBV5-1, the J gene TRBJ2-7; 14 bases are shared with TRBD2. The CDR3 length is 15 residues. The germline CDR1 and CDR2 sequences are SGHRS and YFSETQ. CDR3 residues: CASGPGTSGGYEQYF. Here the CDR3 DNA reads TGTGCCAGCGGCCCTGGGACTAGCGGGGGTTACGAGCAGTACTTC.

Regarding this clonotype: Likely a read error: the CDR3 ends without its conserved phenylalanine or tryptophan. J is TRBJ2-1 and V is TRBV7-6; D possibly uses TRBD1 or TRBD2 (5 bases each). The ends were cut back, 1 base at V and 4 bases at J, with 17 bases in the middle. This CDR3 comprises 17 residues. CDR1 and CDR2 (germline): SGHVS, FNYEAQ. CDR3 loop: CASSLGGTGVGYNEQFI. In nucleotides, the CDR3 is TGTGCCAGCAGCTTAGGGGGGACGGGCGTAGGGTACAATGAGCAGTTCATC.

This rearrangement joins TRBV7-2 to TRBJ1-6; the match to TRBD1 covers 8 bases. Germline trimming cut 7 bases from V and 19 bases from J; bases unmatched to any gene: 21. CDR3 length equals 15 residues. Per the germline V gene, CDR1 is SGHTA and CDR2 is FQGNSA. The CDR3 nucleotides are TGTGCCAGCACCACCGGACAGGGAGATAACTCACTCCTGCACTTT. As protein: CASTTGQGDNSLLHF.

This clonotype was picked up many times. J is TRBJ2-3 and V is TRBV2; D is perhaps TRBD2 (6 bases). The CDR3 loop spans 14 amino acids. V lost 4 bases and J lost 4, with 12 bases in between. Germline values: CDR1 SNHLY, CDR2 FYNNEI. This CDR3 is CASSGRRVADTQYF. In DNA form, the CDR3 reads TGTGCCAGCAGTGGCCGGAGGGTCGCAGATACGCAGTATTTT.

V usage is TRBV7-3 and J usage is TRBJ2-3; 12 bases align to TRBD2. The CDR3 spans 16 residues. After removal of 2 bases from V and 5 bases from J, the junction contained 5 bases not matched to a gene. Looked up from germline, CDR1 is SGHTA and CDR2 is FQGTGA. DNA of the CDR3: TGTGCCAGCAGCTTATCTAGCGGGGGGGCCAGAGATACGCAGTATTTT. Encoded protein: CASSLSSGGARDTQYF.

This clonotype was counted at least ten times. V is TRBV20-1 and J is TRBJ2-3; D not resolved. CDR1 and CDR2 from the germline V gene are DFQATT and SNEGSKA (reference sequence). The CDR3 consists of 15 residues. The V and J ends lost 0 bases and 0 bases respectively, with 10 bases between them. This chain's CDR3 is CSARDPRPSTDTQYF. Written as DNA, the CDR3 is TGCAGTGCTAGAGATCCCCGGCCCAGCACAGATACGCAGTATTTT.

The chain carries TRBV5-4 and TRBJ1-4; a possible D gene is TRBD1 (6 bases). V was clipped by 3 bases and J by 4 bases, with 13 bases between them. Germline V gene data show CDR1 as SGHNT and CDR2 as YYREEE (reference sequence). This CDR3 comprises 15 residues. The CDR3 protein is CASSSGQRGNEKLFF. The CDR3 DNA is TGTGCCAGCAGCTCCGGACAGAGGGGTAATGAAAAACTGTTTTTT.

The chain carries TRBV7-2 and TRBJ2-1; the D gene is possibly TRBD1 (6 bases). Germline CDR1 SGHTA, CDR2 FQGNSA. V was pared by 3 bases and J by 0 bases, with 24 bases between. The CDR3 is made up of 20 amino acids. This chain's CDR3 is CASSFRTGRQAIFSYNEQFF. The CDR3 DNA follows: TGTGCCAGCAGCTTCCGCACGGGGAGACAGGCGATATTCTCCTACAATGAGCAGTTCTTC.

The CDR3, as DNA: TGTGCCAGCAGCTTGGGGCTGCGAGCGGACTACGAGCAGTACTTC. This sequence encodes CASSLGLRADYEQYF. This rearrangement joins TRBV5-6 to TRBJ2-7, with D tentatively TRBD2 (5 bases). This CDR3 region has 15 residues. The germline V and J ends were trimmed by 0 bases and 3 bases, with 13 bases remaining between them. Germline V gene sequence: CDR1 SGHDT, CDR2 YYEEEE. Variable domain in full (rest from reference TRBV5-6 and TRBJ2-7): DAGVTQSPTHLIKTRGQQVTLRCSPKSGHDTVSWYQQALGQGPQFIFQYYEEEERQRGNFPDRFSGHQFPNYSSELNVNALLLGDSALYLCASSLGLRADYEQYFGPGTRLTVT.